This TCR beta chain was documented in a study of blood T cell repertoires in COVID-19. Study at large: Both acute and convalescent COVID-19 samples were obtained from the United States, Italy and Spain. T cells, B-cell-depleted T cells, or PBMCs supplied cDNA or gDNA.

Clones were sequenced by immunoSEQ multiplex PCR, and TCRdb holds only the in-frame ones, with some missing. The data show approximately 300,000 clones, roughly 90% seen once. Cohorts were assigned according to the clinical history that participants reported. Trimming shortened V by 7 bases and J by 2 bases, and 15 bases separated the two germline ends. Germline V gene lookup returns CDR1 MDHEN and CDR2 SYDVKM. The CDR3 covers 15 residues. The chain joins TRBV28 to TRBJ1-3, with a possible D match to TRBD1 (6 bases). Material for sequencing was PBMCs or T cells enriched from blood (not recorded which). This receptor was identified in a woman aged 25-40 years who had recovered from COVID-19. For the CDR3, the DNA is TGTGCCAGCACTACGAGGGGGTTAACTGGAAACACCATATATTTT. Translating gives CASTTRGLTGNTIYF. Looking up the rest from reference TRBV28 and TRBJ1-3 gives the full variable domain: DVKVTQSSRYLVKRTGEKVFLECVQDMDHENMFWYRQDPGLGLRLIYFSYDVKMKEKGDIPEGYSVSREKKERFSLILESASTNQTSMYLCASTTRGLTGNTIYFGEGSWLTVV.